This T cell receptor beta chain was recorded in a study of tumor-infiltrating lymphocytes in primary liver carcinoma. For the study at large: The cohort included men and women aged 30 to 69 years.

Researchers generated TCR beta cDNA from about 0.5 ug of total RNA, relying on a constant-region primer. Slightly modified ARM-PCR with three nested multiplex PCR rounds yielded TCR beta libraries. The first two PCR rounds, approximately 10 cycles each, used TRBV1-TRBV30 forward primers and a C-beta reverse primer. TCRdb re-called the multiplex PCR reads through MiXCR, storing one row per CDR3 protein. The sample carries approximately 47,000 distinct CDR3 sequences, over 65% recorded once. The CDR3 spans 16 residues. V shed 8 bases, J shed 1 base, and the junction held 7 bases outside the gene matches. Germline V lookup: CDR1 SGHAT, CDR2 FQNNGV. The 20-30 mg bulk tissue piece was not sorted before simultaneous RNA and DNA extraction.

This TCR came from a man aged 35 to 55 with primary liver carcinoma and hepatitis B virus infection. Sequencing was done on a sample of liver tumor tissue from sampling region 3. Subset described: tumor region T3, left-lateral pole. V usage is TRBV11-2 and J usage is TRBJ2-2; 10 bases are shared with TRBD2. The CDR3 DNA reads as TGTGCCAGCGGAGGACTAGCGGAGCGGAACACCGGGGAGCTGTTTTTT. The encoded protein is CASGGLAERNTGELFF.